The rows below give T cell receptor beta chains drawn from one sample of a study of blood T cells in healthy people across ages. From the 5' RACE reads, TCRdb called clonotypes with MiXCR, one entry per CDR3 protein. Of 800,000 or so distinct CDR3 sequences listed, approximately 25% are singletons. The sample was also linked to a second study, of T cells of mothers and their children.

Sequencing used blood. Every receptor here comes from a boy between 10 and 17 years old in good health. CDR3s include the opening cysteine and the closing phenylalanine or tryptophan. Each record gives: clone size, D gene, J gene, V gene, CDR3 DNA, CDR3 protein. A D gene is named only where the DNA matches it firmly. Only some rows state a clone size, as once, few, many or a class for expanded clones.

>-|-|TRBJ2-7|TRBV29-1
TGCAGCGCTCGGCACAGTTCCTACGAGCAGTACTTC
CSARHSSYEQYF
>few|TRBD1|TRBJ2-7|TRBV6-5
TGTGCCAGCAGGGTCCGGGACAGGGGTTACGAGCAGTACTTC
CASRVRDRGYEQYF
>-|-|TRBJ2-2|TRBV4-3
TGCGCCAGCAGCCAAGATCTCGGGGGCACCCGCACCGGGGAGCTGTTTTTT
CASSQDLGGTRTGELFF
>few|TRBD2|TRBJ2-5|TRBV7-9
TGTGCCAGCAGCGTTACCGGGACTAGCGAATGGGAGACCCAGTACTTC
CASSVTGTSEWETQYF
>-|-|TRBJ1-5|TRBV12-3/TRBV12-4
TGTGCCAGCAGCCGGTCAGAAGATCAGCCCCAGCATTTT
CASSRSEDQPQHF
>-|-|TRBJ2-1|TRBV14
TGTGCCAGCAGCCAAGGGGTAGCCAGCAAGTTCAATGAGCAGTTCTTC
CASSQGVASKFNEQFF
>-|-|TRBJ1-2|TRBV7-2
TGTGCCAGCAGTCAAGGGGGGGCTAATGGCTACACCTTC
CASSQGGANGYTF
>-|TRBD1|TRBJ1-2|TRBV6-2/TRBV6-3
TGTGCCAGCAGTTCACTGACAGGGACGGTACATGGCTACACCTTC
CASSSLTGTVHGYTF
>-|-|TRBJ1-5|TRBV20-1
TGCAGTGCTAGATACGGGGGTAGCAATCAGCCCCAGCATTTT
CSARYGGSNQPQHF
>-|-|TRBJ1-4|TRBV20-1
TGCAGTGCTTGCAGATCGGGGACAACTAATGAAAAACTGTTTTTT
CSACRSGTTNEKLFF
>-|-|TRBJ2-1|TRBV29-1
TGCAGCGTTGAACTCCAGCCTGGTGAGCAGTTCTTC
CSVELQPGEQFF
>-|-|TRBJ2-5|TRBV5-1
TGCGCCAGCAGTTTCGGCAGGAGTAGAACAGAGACCCAGTACTTC
CASSFGRSRTETQYF
>many|-|TRBJ2-1|TRBV20-1
TGCAGTGCTAGAGGAAACAATGAGCAGTTCTTC
CSARGNNEQFF
>-|TRBD2|TRBJ2-1|TRBV4-3
TGCGCCAACAGCCAAGACCGCGGGAGGGCCTGGGATGAGCAGTTCTTC
CANSQDRGRAWDEQFF
>few|-|TRBJ2-5|TRBV5-1
TGCGCCAGCAGCTTGGCTAGCGGCCAGGGGGAGACCCAGTACTTC
CASSLASGQGETQYF
>-|TRBD1|TRBJ1-3|TRBV18
TGTGCCAGCTCACCAACCGGGACAGGGGTCGGAAACACCATATGTTTT
CASSPTGTGVGNTICF
>-|-|TRBJ2-1|TRBV29-1
TGCAGCGTTGCGCGAGGGAGCTCCTACAATGAGCAGTTCTTC
CSVARGSSYNEQFF
>-|-|TRBJ2-5|TRBV5-1
TGCGCCAGCAGCTTGGAAGTGGGGGGGCGTGAGACCCAGTACTTC
CASSLEVGGRETQYF
>few|-|TRBJ1-1|TRBV28
TGTGCCAGCAGTTTAGTTCTGGACAAAGAGAACACTGAAGCTTTCTTT
CASSLVLDKENTEAFF
>-|TRBD1|TRBJ2-7|TRBV7-9
TGTGCCAGCAGCTTGATCACAGGGGGCGCCCACGAGCAGTACTTC
CASSLITGGAHEQYF
>-|TRBD1|TRBJ1-2|TRBV7-2
TGTGCCAGCAGCCGGCGACCGGGACAGGGGGCAGGGTTCTTTGGCTACACCTTC
CASSRRPGQGAGFFGYTF
>-|TRBD1|TRBJ2-1|TRBV28
TGTGCCAGCGCCCCTCGGGGACAGGGGTACAATGAGCAGTTCTTC
CASAPRGQGYNEQFF
>many|-|TRBJ2-3|TRBV15
TGTGCCACCAGCAGAGATCTGGGACTTATGACAGATACGCAGTATTTT
CATSRDLGLMTDTQYF
>few|TRBD2|TRBJ2-5|TRBV6-4
TGTGCCTGCAGTGCGGAAGCGGGGGCCTCCCAAGAGACCCAGTACTTC
CACSAEAGASQETQYF
>few|TRBD2|TRBJ2-5|TRBV9
TGTGCCAGCAGCGTAGGATTAGCGGGAGAGCCAGGCGGAGAGACCCAGTACTTC
CASSVGLAGEPGGETQYF
>-|-|TRBJ1-2|TRBV7-9
TGTGCCAGCAGCCCCCCCGACAGCTATGGCTACACCTTC
CASSPPDSYGYTF
>few|-|TRBJ2-5|TRBV7-9
TGTGCCAGCAGCTCGACAGCTTCTGAGACCCAGTGCTTC
CASSSTASETQCF
>-|TRBD1|TRBJ2-7|TRBV7-9
TGTGCCAGCAGCGCCCTCCGGGACAGGCCCTACGAGCAGTACTTC
CASSALRDRPYEQYF
>-|TRBD1|TRBJ1-2|TRBV6-5
TGTGCCAGCGGAATGGACAGGTCCTATGGCTACACCTTC
CASGMDRSYGYTF
>many|TRBD1|TRBJ2-7|TRBV4-3
TGCGCCAGCAGCCAAGATTTCTCGGTGGGGACAGCCTACGAGCAGTACTTC
CASSQDFSVGTAYEQYF
>-|-|TRBJ2-2|TRBV29-1
TGCAGCGTAAGGGTATTCACCGGGGAGCTGTTTTTT
CSVRVFTGELFF
>many|TRBD1|TRBJ2-7|TRBV25-1
TGTGCCAGCAGTGATCCCCTTCTTACCGGGACAGCTGTCGACGAGCAGTACTTC
CASSDPLLTGTAVDEQYF